The text below deals with one T cell receptor beta chain. Its target is not known. Documented time point: pre-sensitization, week 0. Treatment indicated: therapeutic diphenylcyclopropenone sensitization with weekly scalp DPC. This specimen belongs to a study of human T cells and chemical hapten exposure. Points from the study as a whole: Compared to controls, expanded TCRs made significantly more large clusters of similar CDR3s. Patch test score showed a positive correlation with PT1 expanded TCR counts.

The study's library attached unique molecular identifiers to single cDNA molecules. Each CDR3 protein gets one entry after TCRdb re-called the RACE reads with MiXCR. The sample contains 280,000 or so distinct CDR3 sequences, approximately 7.5% of which appear only once. The specimen comprised whole blood, sampled in connection with sensitization to the hapten diphenylcyclopropenone (DPC). The clonotype comes from a man between 18 and 29 years old with alopecia areata. Some clones in this sample may be carry-over from other donors' samples.

In nucleotides, the CDR3 is TGCAGTGGCAGACTAGCGGGGAAAAACATTCAGTACTTC. Translated, it gives CSGRLAGKNIQYF. V and J are TRBV20-1 and TRBJ2-4, with 11 bases that match TRBD2. With 7 bases clipped from V and 4 bases from J, the junction kept 3 bases outside the gene matches. The CDR3 spans 13 residues. Germline loops: CDR1 DFQATT, CDR2 SNEGSKA (reference sequence).